This T cell receptor beta chain derives from a study of beta chain features in type 1 diabetes. Overall study context: Across all samples, approximately 110,000,000 sorted cells were examined. Study outcomes and limitations: Insertions were fewer and deletions more numerous at VDJ junctions in type 1 diabetes patients. Type 1 diabetes patients had moderately but significantly shorter TCRB CDR3s in all four CD4+ subsets.

Since all of the isolated RNA was reverse transcribed, expressed TCRB transcripts were what got sequenced. Clones were read by immunoSEQ multiplex PCR, and TCRdb kept only the in-frame ones, dropping some. Of a few hundred thousand clones in the sample, 9.6% were seen once. CDR1 and CDR2 (germline): MDHEN, SYDVKM. V lost 3 bases and J lost 2; bases outside the gene matches: 5. CDR3 length equals 15 residues. About this clone: Its antigen is undetermined.

The chain recombines TRBV28 with TRBJ2-7; 9 nucleotides align to TRBD1. This TCR was sampled from a man aged 30 to 39 with type 1 diabetes. The material sequenced was central memory CD4+ T cells from blood. The CDR3 is CASSFSGTGTYEQYF. Written as DNA, the CDR3 is TGTGCCAGCAGTTTTTCCGGGACAGGGACCTACGAGCAGTACTTC.